The 15 T cell receptor beta chains given below trace back to one sample, sequenced in a study of T cells after somatic rescue of genetic block. Sequenced by immunoSEQ multiplex PCR; TCRdb stores in-frame clones only, minus some. There are around 8,000 clones in the sample; roughly 80% occur only once, and about 25% lies in the top ten. The specimen was peripheral blood mononuclear cells (PBMCs). The source is a boy younger than 18.

The genes are TRBV28 and TRBJ1-5; D gene ambiguous. There are 12 residues in the CDR3. Germline CDR1 reads MDHEN; CDR2 reads SYDVKM. The CDR3 coding sequence is TGTGTTTCAGGATTGGGCCATCAGCCCCAGCATTTT. Translating gives CVSGLGHQPQHF.

CDR3 amino acids: CASSVGDRVYEQYF. The DNA of the CDR3 is TGTGCCAGCAGCGTAGGCGACAGGGTCTACGAGCAGTACTTC. The gene calls are TRBV9 and TRBJ2-7, with 7 bases fitting TRBD1. Germline CDR1 is SGDLS and CDR2 is YYNGEE. V shed 0 bases and J 3 bases; nucleotides not matched to a gene: 3. The CDR3 covers 14 residues.

This chain joins TRBV6-6 and TRBJ1-6; tentatively, D is TRBD1 (5 bases). Germline V lookup: CDR1 MNHNY, CDR2 SVGAGI (reference sequence). The CDR3 loop spans 15 amino acids. V dropped 5 bases and J dropped 8 bases, with 16 bases sitting between them. CDR3 amino acids: CASSPTTGTDSPLHF. The CDR3 nucleotides read TGTGCCAGCAGTCCGACCACAGGTACTGATTCACCCCTCCACTTT.

The chain uses TRBV5-1 and TRBJ2-1, with 9 nucleotides matching TRBD1. Germline-derived CDR1 and CDR2 are SGHRS and YFSETQ. CDR3 length: 14 residues. The ends lost 3 bases at V and 7 bases at J; junction bases unmatched: 5. CDR3 sequence: CASSWDRVGNEQFF. The CDR3 DNA reads as TGCGCCAGCAGCTGGGACAGGGTAGGGAATGAGCAGTTCTTC.

V gene TRBV7-9 combines with J gene TRBJ1-1; D not certain. The V gene lost 1 base and the J gene lost 4 bases, with 7 bases spanning the gap. The CDR3 loop spans 13 amino acids. CDR1 is SEHNR and CDR2 is FQNEAQ in the germline V gene (reference sequence). This CDR3 is CASSLVGSTEAFF. The CDR3 DNA is TGTGCCAGCAGCTTAGTAGGTAGCACTGAAGCTTTCTTT.

The CDR3 loop reads CASSLGQGNYGYTF. As DNA, the CDR3 is TGCGCCAGCAGCTTGGGACAGGGGAACTATGGCTACACCTTC. The chain combines TRBV5-1 with TRBJ1-2; 8 bases agree with TRBD1. This CDR3 contains 14 residues. The V gene's germline CDR1 is SGHRS and CDR2 YFSETQ. The V and J ends lost 0 bases and 2 bases, in that order; junction bases with no gene match: 0.

The gene calls are TRBV13 and TRBJ1-2, with TRBD1 matching over 12 bases. In germline, CDR1 is PRHDT, CDR2 FYEKMQ (reference sequence). This CDR3 is 16 amino acids long. The ends lost 5 bases at V and 4 bases at J; junction bases unmatched: 8. This CDR3 is CASSPFGDRGPYGYTF. The CDR3 DNA is TGTGCCAGCAGCCCGTTTGGGGACAGGGGGCCCTATGGCTACACCTTC.

The chain couples TRBV7-2 to TRBJ1-2; D is unresolved. The CDR3 is made up of 14 amino acids. Germline V gene data show CDR1 as SGHTA and CDR2 as FQGNSA. V gave up 1 base and J gave up 5 bases, with 11 bases separating them. CDR3 loop: CASSLEILGYGYTF. The CDR3 coding sequence is TGTGCCAGCAGCTTAGAGATTTTGGGGTATGGCTACACCTTC.

Only one count was recorded for this clone. The rearrangement joins TRBV4-2 to TRBJ2-2; a possible D gene is TRBD1 (6 bases). Trimming took 0 bases from V and 6 from J, leaving 17 bases between them. This CDR3 is built from 17 residues. Germline V gene lookup returns CDR1 LGHNA and CDR2 YNFKEQ. This chain's CDR3 is CASSQDLPPGEPGELFF. CDR3 nucleotides: TGTGCCAGCAGCCAAGATCTTCCCCCAGGGGAGCCCGGGGAGCTGTTTTTT.

The chain is built from TRBV5-1 and TRBJ1-6; 9 bases are a match to TRBD1. Trimming cost V 4 bases and J 10 bases; bases outside gene matches: 6. The germline gives CDR1 SGHRS, CDR2 YFSETQ. The CDR3 loop spans 14 amino acids. CDR3 in amino acids: CASSLGQGGSPLHF. The CDR3 DNA reads TGCGCCAGCAGCCTGGGACAGGGTGGCTCACCCCTCCACTTT.

The V gene is TRBV25-1, the J gene TRBJ2-3; 7 bases align to TRBD1. Germline loops: CDR1 MGHDK, CDR2 SYGVNS. This CDR3 spans 15 amino acids. V trimming: 4 bases; J trimming: 5 bases; junction bases outside the gene matches: 9. The CDR3 here is CASSGYRGEIDTQYF. The DNA for the CDR3 is TGTGCCAGCAGTGGATACAGGGGTGAGATAGATACGCAGTATTTT.

The J gene is TRBJ1-3, the V gene TRBV5-1; D remains unclear. V was cut by 2 bases and J by 0 bases, with 9 bases left in between. This CDR3 is built from 15 residues. Germline CDR1 is SGHRS and CDR2 is YFSETQ. The CDR3 spells CASSLDGSSGNTIYF. Here the CDR3 DNA reads TGCGCCAGCAGCTTAGACGGATCCTCTGGAAACACCATATATTTT. The full variable domain, with the rest looked up from reference TRBV5-1 and TRBJ1-3, is KAGVTQTPRYLIKTRGQQVTLSCSPISGHRSVSWYQQTPGQGLQFLFEYFSETQRNKGNFPGRFSGRQFSNSRSEMNVSTLELGDSALYLCASSLDGSSGNTIYFGEGSWLTVV.

The V call is TRBV4-2, the J call TRBJ1-2; D perhaps matches TRBD1 (5 bases). CDR3 length: 14 residues. The V gene lost 1 base and the J gene lost 5 bases, with 11 bases spanning the gap. Germline CDR1 and CDR2: LGHNA and YNFKEQ. The CDR3 DNA reads TGTGCCAGCAGCCAAGCCGGGACGGCATATGGCTACACCTTC. Translated, it gives CASSQAGTAYGYTF.

The rearrangement links TRBV19 to TRBJ2-2; D assignment may be TRBD1 or TRBD2 (5 bases each). In germline, CDR1 is LNHDA, CDR2 SQIVND (reference sequence). The CDR3 consists of 17 residues. The ends were cut back, 4 bases at V and 2 bases at J, with 17 bases in the middle. CDR3 residues: CASSKLGTHTNTGELFF. The CDR3 nucleotides are TGTGCCAGTAGTAAGTTAGGGACCCACACTAACACCGGGGAGCTGTTTTTT.

This clone was counted once. The chain links TRBV2 to TRBJ2-1; possible D gene TRBD2, 6 bases. V gave up 2 bases and J gave up 3 bases, with 17 bases separating them. The CDR3 extends over 17 amino acids. Per germline, CDR1 SNHLY and CDR2 FYNNEI. The CDR3 nucleotides are TGTGCCAGCAGTGAATGGAGGCGGGGTCCCATCTACAATGAGCAGTTCTTC. Its translation: CASSEWRRGPIYNEQFF.